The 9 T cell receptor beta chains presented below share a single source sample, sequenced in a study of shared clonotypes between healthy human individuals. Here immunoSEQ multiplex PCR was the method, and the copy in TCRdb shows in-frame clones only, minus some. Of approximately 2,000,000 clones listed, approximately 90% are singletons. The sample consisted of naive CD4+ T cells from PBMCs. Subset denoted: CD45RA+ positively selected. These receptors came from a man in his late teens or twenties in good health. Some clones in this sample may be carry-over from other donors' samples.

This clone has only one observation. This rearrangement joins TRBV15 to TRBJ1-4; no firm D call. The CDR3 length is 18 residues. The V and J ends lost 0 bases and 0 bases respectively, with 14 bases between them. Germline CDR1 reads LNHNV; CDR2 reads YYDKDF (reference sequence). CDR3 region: CATSRDPPDRATNEKLFF. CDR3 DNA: TGTGCCACCAGCAGAGATCCCCCGGACCGTGCAACTAATGAAAAACTGTTTTTT. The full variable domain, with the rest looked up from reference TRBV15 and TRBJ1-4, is DAMVIQNPRYQVTQFGKPVTLSCSQTLNHNVMYWYQQKSSQAPKLLFHYYDKDFNNEADTPDNFQSRRPNTSFCFLDIRSPGLGDTAMYLCATSRDPPDRATNEKLFFGSGTQLSVL.

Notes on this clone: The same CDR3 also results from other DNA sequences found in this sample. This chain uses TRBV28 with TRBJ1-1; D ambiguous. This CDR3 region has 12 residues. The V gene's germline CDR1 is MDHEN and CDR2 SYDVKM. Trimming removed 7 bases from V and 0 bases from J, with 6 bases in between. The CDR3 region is CASTSLNTEAFF. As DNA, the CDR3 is TGTGCCAGCACGTCGTTGAACACTGAAGCTTTCTTT.

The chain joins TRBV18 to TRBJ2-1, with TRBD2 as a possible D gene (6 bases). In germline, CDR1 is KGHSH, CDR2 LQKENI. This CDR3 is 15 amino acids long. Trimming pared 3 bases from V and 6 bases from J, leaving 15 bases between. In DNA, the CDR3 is TGTGCCAGCTCACCGCGTCGGGAGTTGGGCAATGAGCAGTTCTTC. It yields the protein CASSPRRELGNEQFF.

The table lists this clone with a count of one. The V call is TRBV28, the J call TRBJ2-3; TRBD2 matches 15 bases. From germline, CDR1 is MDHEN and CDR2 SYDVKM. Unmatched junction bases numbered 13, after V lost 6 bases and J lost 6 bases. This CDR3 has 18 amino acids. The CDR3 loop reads CASSSGPGLAGGGDTQYF. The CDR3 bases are TGTGCCAGCAGCAGCGGCCCAGGACTAGCGGGAGGGGGGGATACGCAGTATTTT.

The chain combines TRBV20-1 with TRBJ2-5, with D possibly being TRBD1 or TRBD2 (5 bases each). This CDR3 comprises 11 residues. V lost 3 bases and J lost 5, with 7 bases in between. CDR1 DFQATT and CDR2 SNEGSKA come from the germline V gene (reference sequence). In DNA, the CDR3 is TGCAGTGCTAGCGGGACGGAGACCCAGTACTTC. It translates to CSASGTETQYF.

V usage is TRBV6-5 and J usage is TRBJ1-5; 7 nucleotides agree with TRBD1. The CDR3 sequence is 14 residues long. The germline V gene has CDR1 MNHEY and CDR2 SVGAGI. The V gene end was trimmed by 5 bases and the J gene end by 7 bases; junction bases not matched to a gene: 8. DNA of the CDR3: TGTGCCAGCAGTATCGGGACAGTAGGGCAGCCCCAGCATTTT. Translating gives CASSIGTVGQPQHF.

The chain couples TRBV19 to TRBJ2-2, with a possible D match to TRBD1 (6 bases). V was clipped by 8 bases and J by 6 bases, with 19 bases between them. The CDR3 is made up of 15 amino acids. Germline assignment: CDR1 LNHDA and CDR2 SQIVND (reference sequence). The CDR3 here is CASAGDRLVAGELFF. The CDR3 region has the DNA TGTGCCAGTGCCGGCGACAGGCTTGTTGCCGGGGAGCTGTTTTTT.

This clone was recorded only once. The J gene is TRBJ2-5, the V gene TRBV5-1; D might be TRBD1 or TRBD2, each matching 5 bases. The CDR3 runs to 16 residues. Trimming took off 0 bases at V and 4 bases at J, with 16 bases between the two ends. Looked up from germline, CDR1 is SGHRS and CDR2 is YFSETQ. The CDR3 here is CASSLGDGFVGETQYF. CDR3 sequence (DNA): TGCGCCAGCAGCTTGGGGGACGGTTTCGTGGGAGAGACCCAGTACTTC.

This chain's CDR3 is CASSPYSRGETQYF. As DNA, the CDR3 is TGTGCCAGCTCGCCGTACTCTCGGGGAGAGACCCAGTACTTC. The chain is built from TRBV18 and TRBJ2-5, with TRBD2 as a possible D gene (5 bases). CDR1 is KGHSH, CDR2 LQKENI, per germline. The CDR3 runs to 14 residues. Deletions cut 6 bases from V and 4 bases from J, with 15 bases between.